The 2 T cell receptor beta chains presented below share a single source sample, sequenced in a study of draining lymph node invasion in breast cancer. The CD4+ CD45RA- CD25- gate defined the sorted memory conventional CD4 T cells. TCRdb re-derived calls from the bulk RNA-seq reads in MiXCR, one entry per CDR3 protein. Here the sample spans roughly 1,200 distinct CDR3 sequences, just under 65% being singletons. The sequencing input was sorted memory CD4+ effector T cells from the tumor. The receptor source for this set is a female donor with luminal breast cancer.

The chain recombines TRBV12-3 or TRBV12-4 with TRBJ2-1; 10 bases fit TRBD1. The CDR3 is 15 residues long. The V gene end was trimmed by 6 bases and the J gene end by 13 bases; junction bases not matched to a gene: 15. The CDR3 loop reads CASRAGTGDSIGQFF. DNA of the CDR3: TGTGCCAGCAGAGCCGGGACAGGGGACTCCATTGGACAGTTCTTC.

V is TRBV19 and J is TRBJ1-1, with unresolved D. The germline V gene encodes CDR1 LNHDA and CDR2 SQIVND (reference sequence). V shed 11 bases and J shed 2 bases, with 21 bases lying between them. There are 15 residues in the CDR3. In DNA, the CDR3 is TGTGCCTCCAGTTCCCCCGCCAGGCCTAACACTGAAGCTTTCTTT. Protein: CASSSPARPNTEAFF.